A selection of T cell receptor beta chains follows, all from one sample in a study of blood T cell repertoires in COVID-19. Only in-frame clones appear in the TCRdb table, and some are missing; sequencing was by immunoSEQ multiplex PCR. The table has about 350,000 clones, around 91% seen once. The sequenced material came from peripheral blood. The receptors shown here come from a woman aged 18-29 years who had recovered from COVID-19. The CDR3 runs from the conserved cysteine through the conserved F or W. D genes are given only for firm matches. Clone size is shown for a subset of rows, as once, few, many or a class of expanded clone.

j_gene	d_gene	v_gene	abundance	CDR3nt	CDR3aa
TRBJ1-6	.	TRBV11-2	once	TGTGCCAGCAGCTTCGCCGTAACAGACAGAGATAATAATTCACCCCTCCACTTT	CASSFAVTDRDNNSPLHF
TRBJ1-1	.	TRBV5-1	once	TGCGCCAGCAGCTTGGTCCGGGGGGACACTGAAGCTTTCTTT	CASSLVRGDTEAFF
TRBJ1-5	.	TRBV30	.	TGTGCCTGGAGTGCGCTACAGGGAAATCAGCCCCAGCATTTT	CAWSALQGNQPQHF
TRBJ2-2	TRBD2	TRBV2	.	TGTGCCAGCAGTATTCGAGCGGGGGTGATCACCGGGGAGCTGTTTTTT	CASSIRAGVITGELFF
TRBJ1-2	TRBD1	TRBV7-9	.	TGTGCCAGCAGCTTAGAGCAGGGGGCCTATGGCTACACCTTC	CASSLEQGAYGYTF
TRBJ1-3	TRBD1	TRBV2	.	TGTGCCAGCAACCGGGACAGGGGTGGAGTATCTGGAAACACCATATATTTT	CASNRDRGGVSGNTIYF
TRBJ2-3	.	TRBV28	.	TGTGCCAGCAGTTACCTACAGGGTTTTGTGACAGATACGCAGTATTTT	CASSYLQGFVTDTQYF
TRBJ2-1	TRBD2	TRBV5-1	.	TGCGCCAGCAGCGGGTGGGGACTAGCGGGAGGGCGAGGCTACAATGAGCAGTTCTTC	CASSGWGLAGGRGYNEQFF
TRBJ1-2	.	TRBV4-3	.	TGCGCCAGCAGCCATTTGGCCGGGACATCAAGGATGGGCTACACCTTC	CASSHLAGTSRMGYTF
TRBJ1-2	TRBD1	TRBV2	.	TGTGCCAGCAGTGGACAGGGTGGCCTTGGTGGCTACACCTTC	CASSGQGGLGGYTF
TRBJ1-5	.	TRBV6-2/TRBV6-3	.	TGTGCCAGCAGTTATCGGGTGGACAGTCAGCCCCAGCATTTT	CASSYRVDSQPQHF
TRBJ1-5	.	TRBV7-9	.	TGTGCCAGCAGCTTAGTGGGGCCGGGTCAGCCCCAGCATTTT	CASSLVGPGQPQHF
TRBJ1-2	TRBD1	TRBV30	.	TGTGCCTGGGCCGGGACAGGGATTGGCTACACCTTC	CAWAGTGIGYTF
TRBJ2-3	.	TRBV10-1	.	TGCGCCAGCAGTGATGTTCGCAGGTCCCACACAGATACGCAGTATTTT	CASSDVRRSHTDTQYF
TRBJ1-1	.	TRBV28	.	TGTGCCAGCAGTTTTACCCCAGAGAACACTGAAGCTTTCTTT	CASSFTPENTEAFF
TRBJ2-2	.	TRBV4-1	.	TGCGCCAGCAGCCAAGACTTGACAGTCACCGGGGAGCTGTTTTTT	CASSQDLTVTGELFF
TRBJ2-1	.	TRBV2	.	TGTGCCAGCACACTAGTGGTTGCGGGTAATGAGCAGTTCTTC	CASTLVVAGNEQFF
TRBJ1-2	.	TRBV3-1/TRBV3-2	.	TGTGCCAGCGGGTCCACGGGAAACGACTATGGCTACACCTTC	CASGSTGNDYGYTF
TRBJ1-1	.	TRBV27	once	TGTGCCAGCAGTTCACTAAACCGAGGAGCGGATTTTAAAGCTTTCTTT	CASSSLNRGADFKAFF
TRBJ2-5	TRBD1	TRBV11-3	.	TGTGCCAGCAGCTTTGACAGGGGGCGGAGGGGGACCCAGTACTTC	CASSFDRGRRGTQYF
TRBJ2-6	.	TRBV3-1/TRBV3-2	.	TGTGCCAGCAGCCCGGGGGCCAACGTCCTGACTTTC	CASSPGANVLTF
TRBJ1-3	.	TRBV5-6	.	TGTGCCAGCAGCACCCGTACAGGGTCTGGCGGAAACACCATATATTTT	CASSTRTGSGGNTIYF
TRBJ1-5	.	TRBV5-8	.	TGTGCCAGTCGACGGGAGGGGGGGGGCAATCAGCCCCAGCATTTT	CASRREGGGNQPQHF
TRBJ1-5	.	TRBV12-3/TRBV12-4	.	TGTGCCAGCAGCTCCCTGGCAGTTCAGCCCCAGCATTTT	CASSSLAVQPQHF
TRBJ2-5	.	TRBV7-2	.	TGTGCCAGCAGCACGCGACAGATACAAGAGACCCAGTACTTC	CASSTRQIQETQYF
TRBJ2-1	TRBD2	TRBV10-3	.	TGTGCCATCAGCTCCGGGACTAGCGGGAGTTATGAGCAGTTCTTC	CAISSGTSGSYEQFF
TRBJ2-1	TRBD2	TRBV2	.	TGTGCCAGCGAACTAGCGGGAGGAAATGAGCAGTTCTTC	CASELAGGNEQFF
TRBJ2-1	.	TRBV19	.	TGTGCCAGTAGTATTTTGGCTAGCGTTGATAGCTCCTACAATGAGCAGTTCTTC	CASSILASVDSSYNEQFF
TRBJ2-2	.	TRBV9	.	TGTGCCAGCAGCCCCGATGGGGCAGGGAACACCGGGGAGCTGTTTTTT	CASSPDGAGNTGELFF
TRBJ1-1	.	TRBV9	.	TGTGCCAGCAGCCTCGGAGGGGACACTGAAGCTTTCTTT	CASSLGGDTEAFF
TRBJ2-1	.	TRBV19	.	TGTGCCAGTAGTATCGACCCTCGGGCTAGGGGGGGCAATGAGCAGTTCTTC	CASSIDPRARGGNEQFF